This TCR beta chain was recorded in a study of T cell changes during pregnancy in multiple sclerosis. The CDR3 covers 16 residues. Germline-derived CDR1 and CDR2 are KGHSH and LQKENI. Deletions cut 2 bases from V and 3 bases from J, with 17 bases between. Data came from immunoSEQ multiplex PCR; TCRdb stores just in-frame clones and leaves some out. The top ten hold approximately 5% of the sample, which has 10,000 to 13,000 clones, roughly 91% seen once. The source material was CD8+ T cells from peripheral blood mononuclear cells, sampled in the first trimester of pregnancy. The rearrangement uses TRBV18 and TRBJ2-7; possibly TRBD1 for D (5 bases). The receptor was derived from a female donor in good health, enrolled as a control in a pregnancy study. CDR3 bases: TGTGCCAGCTCACCAAAATTTTACGTAGGGGACTACGAGCAGTACTTC. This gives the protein CASSPKFYVGDYEQYF.